This T cell receptor beta chain was sequenced for a study of T cell changes during pregnancy in multiple sclerosis. The germline V gene encodes CDR1 SGHAT and CDR2 FQDESV (reference sequence). There are 12 residues in the CDR3. V lost 4 bases and J 5 bases, leaving 9 bases between the germline ends. Profiled with immunoSEQ multiplex PCR; TCRdb holds only in-frame clones, not every one. The sample lists about 50,000 clones, 90% to 95% occurring once. The V call is TRBV11-1, the J call TRBJ2-7, with D possibly being TRBD1 (6 bases). The origin of this receptor is a female donor with multiple sclerosis, enrolled in a pregnancy study. The sample in question was CD8+ T cells from peripheral blood mononuclear cells, obtained after pregnancy. The CDR3 region is CASSSTGNEQYF. In nucleotides, the CDR3 is TGTGCCAGCAGCTCGACAGGTAACGAGCAGTACTTC.